The present TCR beta chain was sequenced within a study of blood T cells in healthy people across ages. The second PCR ran about 6 to 11 cycles with a sample-barcoded 5' primer and J-beta primers. Per-sample output comprised a minimum of 3 million paired-end reads containing CDR3. Each CDR3 protein is one row after TCRdb ran MiXCR on the 5' RACE reads. In the table there are 600,000 or so distinct CDR3 sequences, under 30% of which are singletons. CDR1 is SQVTM, CDR2 ANQGSEA, per germline. There are 13 residues in the CDR3. Whole-study results and caveats: Conclusively comparing naive with antigen-experienced cells was impossible with unsorted PBMCs.

This clonotype was observed a single time. Its antigen is undetermined. At one boundary the junction diverges from the germline segment, which might be a read error. Sequencing was performed on blood. The sequence was obtained from a woman older than 75 in good health. V usage is TRBV29-1 and J usage is TRBJ2-1, with D possibly matching TRBD1 (6 bases). CDR3 region: CSVDRGSRNEQVF. The DNA of the CDR3 is TGCAGCGTTGACAGGGGCAGTCGCAATGAGCAGGTCTTC.